One sample yielded the 7 T cell receptor beta chains listed below, sequenced in a study of blood T cell repertoires in COVID-19. Assay used: immunoSEQ multiplex PCR; TCRdb lists only in-frame clones, some missing. The repertoire holds about 160,000 clones, with roughly 84% as singletons. Sequenced input: peripheral blood. The receptors here all came from an elderly woman with active or convalescent COVID-19.

The count of this clone is one. The CDR3 DNA reads TGTGCCAGCAGCCCCGCCGGGGCAACTAATGAAAAACTGTTTTTT. Its translation: CASSPAGATNEKLFF. The genes are TRBV7-9 and TRBJ1-4; D is ambiguous. Germline CDR1 is SEHNR and CDR2 is FQNEAQ (reference sequence). This CDR3 has 15 amino acids. Trimming pared 5 bases from V and 0 bases from J, leaving 10 bases between.

The chain recombines TRBV5-1 with TRBJ1-2, with D perhaps matching TRBD1 (5 bases). V was clipped by 4 bases and J by 4 bases, with 11 bases between them. Germline loops: CDR1 SGHRS, CDR2 YFSETQ. CDR3 length: 13 amino acids. The CDR3 DNA follows: TGCGCCAGCAGCAAGGGGCAGGGCTATGGCTACACCTTC. Protein sequence: CASSKGQGYGYTF.

This rearrangement joins TRBV18 to TRBJ2-7; D possibly corresponds to TRBD1 (6 bases). V was cut by 0 bases and J by 0 bases, with 15 bases left in between. Germline V gene lookup returns CDR1 KGHSH and CDR2 LQKENI. The CDR3 runs 17 residues. CDR3 DNA: TGTGCCAGCTCACCACCGAGGATAGGACAGACCTCCTACGAGCAGTACTTC. Its translation is CASSPPRIGQTSYEQYF.

This rearrangement joins TRBV24-1 to TRBJ2-2; 7 bases match TRBD2. The CDR3 length is 16 residues. After removal of 3 bases from V and 1 base from J, the junction contained 4 bases not matched to a gene. CDR1 is KGHDR, CDR2 SFDVKD, per germline. This CDR3 reads CATSDAGEVNTGELFF. The CDR3, as DNA: TGTGCCACCAGTGATGCGGGGGAGGTGAACACCGGGGAGCTGTTTTTT.

The table lists this clone with a count of one. This chain uses TRBV4-1 with TRBJ2-1; 11 bases map to TRBD1. V shed 4 bases, J shed 7 bases, and the junction held 6 bases outside the gene matches. Germline values: CDR1 MGHRA, CDR2 YSYEKL. This CDR3 is built from 15 residues. CDR3 sequence (DNA): TGCGCCAGCAGCCCCGGGACAGGGGGAAGGAATGAGCAGTTCTTC. This sequence encodes CASSPGTGGRNEQFF.

The chain is built from TRBV9 and TRBJ2-2; 10 bases fit TRBD1. Per the germline V gene, CDR1 is SGDLS and CDR2 is YYNGEE. V dropped 3 bases and J dropped 2; count of bases not matched to a gene: 10. The CDR3 spans 18 residues. Here the CDR3 DNA reads TGTGCCAGCAGCGAGCTACCCGGACAGGGGGGTAACACCGGGGAGCTGTTTTTT. This encodes CASSELPGQGGNTGELFF.

This sequence joins TRBV7-9 and TRBJ1-2; D might be TRBD1 (5 bases). V lost 5 bases, J lost 4 bases, and 14 bases lay in between. CDR3 length: 14 amino acids. CDR1 is SEHNR, CDR2 FQNEAQ, per germline (reference sequence). The CDR3 region is CASSQRGSFYGYTF. As DNA, the CDR3 is TGTGCCAGCAGCCAAAGGGGTAGCTTCTATGGCTACACCTTC.